This paragraph covers one TCR beta chain sequence. Trimming pared 1 base from V and 0 bases from J, leaving 6 bases between. The CDR3 has 14 residues. CDR1 and CDR2 (germline): LNHNV, YYDKDF (reference sequence). This specimen comes from a study of cytomegalovirus exposure and HLA in healthy donors. The PCR contained 60 Vbeta and 13 Jbeta primers. The protocol was immunoSEQ multiplex PCR, while the TCRdb copy is restricted to in-frame clones and leaves out a portion. The repertoire holds approximately 100,000 clones, with approximately 80% as singletons. The V gene is TRBV15, the J gene TRBJ1-1, with a weak D call TRBD1 (5 bases). This receptor was identified in a young man in good health and CMV-seronegative. The sequenced sample was PBMCs. The CDR3 loop reads CATSRGQLNTEAFF. Written as DNA, the CDR3 is TGTGCCACCAGCAGAGGACAGCTGAACACTGAAGCTTTCTTT.